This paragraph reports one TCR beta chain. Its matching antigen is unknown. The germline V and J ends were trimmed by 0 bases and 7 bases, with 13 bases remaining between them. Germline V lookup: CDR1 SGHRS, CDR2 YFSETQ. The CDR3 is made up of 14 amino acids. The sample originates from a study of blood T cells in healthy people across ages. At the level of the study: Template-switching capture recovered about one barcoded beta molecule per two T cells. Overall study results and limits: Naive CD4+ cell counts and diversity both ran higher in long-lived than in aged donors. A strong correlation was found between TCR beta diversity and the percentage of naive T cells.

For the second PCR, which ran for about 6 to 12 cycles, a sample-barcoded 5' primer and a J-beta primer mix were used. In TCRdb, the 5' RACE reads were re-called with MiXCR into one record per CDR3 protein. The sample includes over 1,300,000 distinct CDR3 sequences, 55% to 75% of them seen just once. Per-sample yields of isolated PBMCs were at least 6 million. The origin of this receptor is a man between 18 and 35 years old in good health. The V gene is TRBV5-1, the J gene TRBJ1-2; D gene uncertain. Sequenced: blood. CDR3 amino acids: CASSLGEGLAGYTF. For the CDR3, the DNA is TGCGCCAGCAGCTTGGGGGAGGGTCTGGCTGGCTACACCTTC.